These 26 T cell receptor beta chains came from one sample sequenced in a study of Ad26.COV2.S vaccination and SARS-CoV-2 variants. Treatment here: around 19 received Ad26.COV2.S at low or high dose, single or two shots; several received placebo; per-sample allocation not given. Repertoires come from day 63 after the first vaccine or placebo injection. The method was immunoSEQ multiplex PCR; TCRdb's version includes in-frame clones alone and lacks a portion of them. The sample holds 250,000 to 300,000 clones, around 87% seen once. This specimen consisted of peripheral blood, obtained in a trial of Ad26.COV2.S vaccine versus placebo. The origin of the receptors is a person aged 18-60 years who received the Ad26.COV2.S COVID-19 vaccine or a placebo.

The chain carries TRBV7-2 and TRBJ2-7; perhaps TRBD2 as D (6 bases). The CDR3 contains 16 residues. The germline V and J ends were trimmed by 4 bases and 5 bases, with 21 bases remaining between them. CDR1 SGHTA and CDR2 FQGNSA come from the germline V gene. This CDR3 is CASSSARGIGKNEQYF. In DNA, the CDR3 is TGTGCCAGCAGCTCGGCCCGGGGGATTGGCAAAAACGAGCAGTACTTC.

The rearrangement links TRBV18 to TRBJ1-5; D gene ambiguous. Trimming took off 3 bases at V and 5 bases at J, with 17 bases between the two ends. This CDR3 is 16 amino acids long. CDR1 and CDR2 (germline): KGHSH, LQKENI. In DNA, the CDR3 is TGTGCCAGCTCACCTACCCCTGTCAGAAGAGATCAGCCCCAGCATTTT. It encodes CASSPTPVRRDQPQHF.

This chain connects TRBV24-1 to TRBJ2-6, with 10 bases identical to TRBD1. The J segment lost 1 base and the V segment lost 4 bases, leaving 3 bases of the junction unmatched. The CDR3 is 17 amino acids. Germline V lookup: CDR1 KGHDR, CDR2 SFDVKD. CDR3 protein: CATSDRDRGSGANVLTF. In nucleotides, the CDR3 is TGTGCCACCAGTGACCGGGACAGGGGTTCTGGGGCCAACGTCCTGACTTTC.

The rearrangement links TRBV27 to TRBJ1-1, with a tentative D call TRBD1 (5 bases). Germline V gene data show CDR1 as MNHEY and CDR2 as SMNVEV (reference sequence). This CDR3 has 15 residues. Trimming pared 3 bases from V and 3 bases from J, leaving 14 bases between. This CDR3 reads CASSFFGGKDTEAFF. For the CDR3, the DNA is TGTGCCAGCAGTTTTTTCGGGGGAAAGGACACTGAAGCTTTCTTT.

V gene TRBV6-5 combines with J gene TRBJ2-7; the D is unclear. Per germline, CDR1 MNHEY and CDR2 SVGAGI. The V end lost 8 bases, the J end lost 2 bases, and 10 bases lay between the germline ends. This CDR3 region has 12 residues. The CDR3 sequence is CASRTDPYEQYF. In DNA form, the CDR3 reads TGTGCCAGCCGGACGGACCCCTACGAGCAGTACTTC.

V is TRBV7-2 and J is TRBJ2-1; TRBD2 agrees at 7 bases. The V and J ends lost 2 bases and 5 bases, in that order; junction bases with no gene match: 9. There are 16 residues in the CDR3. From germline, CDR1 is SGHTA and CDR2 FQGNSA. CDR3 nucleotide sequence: TGTGCCAGCAGCTTAATCGGACTAGGTTTGGACAATGAGCAGTTCTTC. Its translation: CASSLIGLGLDNEQFF.

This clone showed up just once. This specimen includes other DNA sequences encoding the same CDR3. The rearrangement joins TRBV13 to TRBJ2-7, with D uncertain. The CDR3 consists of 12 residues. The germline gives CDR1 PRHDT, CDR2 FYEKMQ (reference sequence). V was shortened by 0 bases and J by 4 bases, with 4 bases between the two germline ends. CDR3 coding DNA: TGTGCCAGCAGCTTAGGAGGTTACGAGCAGTACTTC. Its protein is CASSLGGYEQYF.

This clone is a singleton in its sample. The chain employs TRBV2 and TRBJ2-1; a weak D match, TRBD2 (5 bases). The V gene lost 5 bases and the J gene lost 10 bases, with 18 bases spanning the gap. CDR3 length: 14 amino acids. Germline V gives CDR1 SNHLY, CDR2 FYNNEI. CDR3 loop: CASSQDPRTWEQFF. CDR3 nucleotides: TGTGCCAGCAGTCAGGACCCCAGGACTTGGGAGCAGTTCTTC. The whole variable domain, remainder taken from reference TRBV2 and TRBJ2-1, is EPEVTQTPSHQVTQMGQEVILRCVPISNHLYFYWYRQILGQKVEFLVSFYNNEISEKSEIFDDQFSVERPDGSNFTLKIRSTKLEDSAMYFCASSQDPRTWEQFFGPGTRLTVL.

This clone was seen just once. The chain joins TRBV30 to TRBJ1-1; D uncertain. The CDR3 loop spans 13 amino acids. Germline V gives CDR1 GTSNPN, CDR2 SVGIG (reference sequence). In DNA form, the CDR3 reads TGTGCGACTAAGAGGGCAGAAAACACTGAAGCTTTCTTT. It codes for CATKRAENTEAFF.

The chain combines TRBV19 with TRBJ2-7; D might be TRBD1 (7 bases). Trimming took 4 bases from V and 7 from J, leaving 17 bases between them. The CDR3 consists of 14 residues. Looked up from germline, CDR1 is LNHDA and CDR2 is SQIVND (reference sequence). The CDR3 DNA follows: TGTGCCAGTAGTAGGAGGGGGCAGACGAGGGAGCAGTACTTC. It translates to CASSRRGQTREQYF. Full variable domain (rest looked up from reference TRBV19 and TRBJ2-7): DGGITQSPKYLFRKEGQNVTLSCEQNLNHDAMYWYRQDPGQGLRLIYYSQIVNDFQKGDIAEGYSVSREKKESFPLTVTSAQKNPTAFYLCASSRRGQTREQYFGPGTRLTVT.

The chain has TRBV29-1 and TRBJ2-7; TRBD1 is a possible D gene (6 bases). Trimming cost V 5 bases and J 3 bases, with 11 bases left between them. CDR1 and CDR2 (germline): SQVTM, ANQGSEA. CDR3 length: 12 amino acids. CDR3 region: CSVQGGRYEQYF. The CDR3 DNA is TGCAGCGTTCAAGGGGGACGCTACGAGCAGTACTTC.

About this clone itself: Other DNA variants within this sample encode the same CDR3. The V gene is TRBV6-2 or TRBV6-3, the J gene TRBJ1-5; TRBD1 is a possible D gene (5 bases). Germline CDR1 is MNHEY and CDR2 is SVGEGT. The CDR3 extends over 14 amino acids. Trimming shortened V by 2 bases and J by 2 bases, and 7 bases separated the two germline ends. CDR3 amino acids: CASSYGGGNQPQHF. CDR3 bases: TGTGCCAGCAGTTACGGGGGGGGCAATCAGCCCCAGCATTTT.

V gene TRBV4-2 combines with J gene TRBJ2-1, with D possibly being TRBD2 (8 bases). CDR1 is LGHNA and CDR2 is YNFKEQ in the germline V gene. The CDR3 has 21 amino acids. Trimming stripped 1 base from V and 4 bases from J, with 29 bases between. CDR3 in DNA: TGTGCCAGCAGCCAAGCGTGGGTGACAGGGCCTAACGCGGGAGGATACAATGAGCAGTTCTTC. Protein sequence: CASSQAWVTGPNAGGYNEQFF.

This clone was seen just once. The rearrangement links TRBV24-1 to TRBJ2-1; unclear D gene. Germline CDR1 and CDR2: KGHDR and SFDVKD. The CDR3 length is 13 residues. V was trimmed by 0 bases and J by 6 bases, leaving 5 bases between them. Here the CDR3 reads CATSDLASNEQFF. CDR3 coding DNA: TGTGCCACCAGTGATTTGGCTAGCAATGAGCAGTTCTTC.

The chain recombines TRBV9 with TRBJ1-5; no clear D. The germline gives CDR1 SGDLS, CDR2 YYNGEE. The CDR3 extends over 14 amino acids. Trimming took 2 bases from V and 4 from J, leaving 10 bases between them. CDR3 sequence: CASSVGGRNQPQHF. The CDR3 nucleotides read TGTGCCAGCAGCGTGGGAGGTAGGAATCAGCCCCAGCATTTT. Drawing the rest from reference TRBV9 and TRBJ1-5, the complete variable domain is DSGVTQTPKHLITATGQRVTLRCSPRSGDLSVYWYQQSLDQGLQFLIQYYNGEERAKGNILERFSAQQFPDLHSELNLSSLELGDSALYFCASSVGGRNQPQHFGDGTRLSIL.

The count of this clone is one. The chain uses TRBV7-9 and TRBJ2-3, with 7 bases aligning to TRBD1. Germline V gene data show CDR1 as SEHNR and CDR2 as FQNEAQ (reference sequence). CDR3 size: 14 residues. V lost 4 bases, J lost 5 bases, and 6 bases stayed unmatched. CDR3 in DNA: TGTGCCAGCAGCTCCAGGGGGAGCGGAGATACGCAGTATTTT. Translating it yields CASSSRGSGDTQYF.

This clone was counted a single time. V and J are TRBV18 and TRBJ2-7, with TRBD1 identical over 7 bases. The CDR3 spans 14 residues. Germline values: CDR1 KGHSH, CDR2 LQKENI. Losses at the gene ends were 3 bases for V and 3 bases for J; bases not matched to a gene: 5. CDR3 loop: CASSPGQENYEQYF. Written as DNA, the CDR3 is TGTGCCAGCTCACCCGGACAGGAGAACTACGAGCAGTACTTC.

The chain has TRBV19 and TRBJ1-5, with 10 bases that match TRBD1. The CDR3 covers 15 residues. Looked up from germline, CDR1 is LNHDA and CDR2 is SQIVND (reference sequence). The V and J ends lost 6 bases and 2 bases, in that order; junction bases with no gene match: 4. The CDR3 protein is CASRSGTGGNQPQHF. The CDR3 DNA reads TGTGCCAGTAGATCCGGGACAGGGGGCAATCAGCCCCAGCATTTT.

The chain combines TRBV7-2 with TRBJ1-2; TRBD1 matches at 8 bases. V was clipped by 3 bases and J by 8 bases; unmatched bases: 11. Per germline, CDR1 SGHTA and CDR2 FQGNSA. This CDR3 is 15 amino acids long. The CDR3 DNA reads TGTGCCAGCAGCTTGGGAGGGACAGGCGTTGGGGGCTACACCTTC. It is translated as CASSLGGTGVGGYTF. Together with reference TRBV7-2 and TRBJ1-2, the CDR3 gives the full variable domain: GAGVSQSPSNKVTEKGKDVELRCDPISGHTALYWYRQSLGQGLEFLIYFQGNSAPDKSGLPSDRFSAERTGGSVSTLTIQRTQQEDSAVYLCASSLGGTGVGGYTFGSGTRLTVV.

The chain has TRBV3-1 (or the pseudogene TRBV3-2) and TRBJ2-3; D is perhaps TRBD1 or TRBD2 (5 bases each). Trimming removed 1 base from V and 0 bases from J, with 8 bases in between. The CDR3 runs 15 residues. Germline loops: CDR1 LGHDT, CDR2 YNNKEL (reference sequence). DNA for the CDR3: TGTGCCAGCAGCCAAGTTGGGGGAAGCACAGATACGCAGTATTTT. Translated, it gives CASSQVGGSTDTQYF.

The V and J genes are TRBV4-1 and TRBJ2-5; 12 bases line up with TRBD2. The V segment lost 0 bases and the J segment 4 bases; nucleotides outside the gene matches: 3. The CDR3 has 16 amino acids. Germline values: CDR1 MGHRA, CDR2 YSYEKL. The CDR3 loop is CASSQDSLAGGETQYF. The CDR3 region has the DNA TGCGCCAGCAGCCAAGATTCACTAGCGGGAGGAGAGACCCAGTACTTC.

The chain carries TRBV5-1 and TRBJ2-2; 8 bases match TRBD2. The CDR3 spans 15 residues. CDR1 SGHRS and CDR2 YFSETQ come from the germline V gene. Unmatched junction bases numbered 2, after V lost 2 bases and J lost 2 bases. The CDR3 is CASSLREGNTGELFF. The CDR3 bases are TGCGCCAGCAGCTTACGGGAGGGTAACACCGGGGAGCTGTTTTTT.

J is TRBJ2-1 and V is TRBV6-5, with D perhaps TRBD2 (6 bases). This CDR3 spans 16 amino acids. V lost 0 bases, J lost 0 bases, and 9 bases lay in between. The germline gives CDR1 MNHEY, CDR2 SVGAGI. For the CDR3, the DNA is TGTGCCAGCAGTTACTCGACCGGGAGCTCCTACAATGAGCAGTTCTTC. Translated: CASSYSTGSSYNEQFF.

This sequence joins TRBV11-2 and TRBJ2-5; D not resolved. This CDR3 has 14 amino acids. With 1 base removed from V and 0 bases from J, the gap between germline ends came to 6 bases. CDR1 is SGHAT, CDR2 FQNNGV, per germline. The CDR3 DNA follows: TGTGCCAGCAGCTTAGCCGGTTACCAAGAGACCCAGTACTTC. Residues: CASSLAGYQETQYF.

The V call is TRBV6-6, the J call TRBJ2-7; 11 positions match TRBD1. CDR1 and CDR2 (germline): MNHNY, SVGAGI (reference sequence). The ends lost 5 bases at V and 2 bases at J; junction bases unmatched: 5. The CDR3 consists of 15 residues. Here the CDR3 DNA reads TGTGCCAGCAGTCGCCGGGACAGGGGGACCTACGAGCAGTACTTC. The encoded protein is CASSRRDRGTYEQYF.

The CDR3 reads CASSQGVSFEQYF. CDR3 bases: TGCGCCAGCAGCCAGGGGGTTAGTTTCGAGCAGTACTTC. The chain has TRBV4-1 and TRBJ2-7; either TRBD1 or TRBD2 may supply D (5 bases each). V was trimmed by 3 bases and J by 6 bases, leaving 12 bases between them. The CDR3 totals 13 residues. From germline, CDR1 is MGHRA and CDR2 YSYEKL.